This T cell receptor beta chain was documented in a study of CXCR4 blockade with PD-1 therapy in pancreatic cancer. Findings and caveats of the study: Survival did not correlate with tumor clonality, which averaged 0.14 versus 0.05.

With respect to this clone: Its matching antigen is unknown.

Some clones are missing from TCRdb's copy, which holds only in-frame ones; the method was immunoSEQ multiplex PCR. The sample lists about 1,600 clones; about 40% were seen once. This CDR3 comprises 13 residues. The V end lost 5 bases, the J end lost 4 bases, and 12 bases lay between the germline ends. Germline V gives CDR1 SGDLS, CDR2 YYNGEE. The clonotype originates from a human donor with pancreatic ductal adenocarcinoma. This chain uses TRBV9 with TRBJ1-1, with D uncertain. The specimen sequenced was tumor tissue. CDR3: CASSGIELTEAFF. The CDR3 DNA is TGTGCCAGCAGTGGCATCGAGCTCACTGAAGCTTTCTTT.